This section outlines one T cell receptor beta chain sequence together with its context. In the original workflow: Amplification of reference gene primers provided the estimated nucleated cell counts. Sequencing was performed with immunoSEQ multiplex PCR; in TCRdb, only in-frame clones are kept and a portion is missing. V, J and clone size are taken as reported in that table, and D and trimming were inferred from the DNA itself. The data hold 110,000 or so clones, with around 81% observed a single time. This sample was included in a study of blood T cell repertoires in COVID-19. Across the whole study: Spain, Italy and the United States supplied samples that represented acute and convalescent COVID-19. The cDNA or gDNA used as material had been derived from T cells, B-cell-depleted T cells, or PBMCs.

The TCR was taken from a human donor in a cohort sampled during active or convalescent COVID-19. The sample comprised peripheral blood.

This chain's CDR3 is CASSLAETQYF. CDR3 sequence (DNA): TGTGCCAGCAGCTTGGCGGAGACCCAGTACTTC. V and J are TRBV5-4 and TRBJ2-5; D remains unclear. Trimming took 0 bases from V and 5 from J, leaving 2 bases between them. CDR3 size: 11 residues. CDR1 and CDR2 (germline): SGHNT, YYREEE (reference sequence).